The 9 T cell receptor beta chains in this list originate from one sample, sequenced in a study of blood T cells in healthy people across ages. Alongside a J-beta primer mix, a sample-barcoded 5' primer served in a second PCR lasting about 7 to 12 cycles. MiXCR, run by TCRdb on the 5' RACE reads, gives a single entry per CDR3 protein. The sample contains around 800,000 distinct CDR3 sequences, 60% to 80% of which appear only once. The specimen was blood. The receptors stem from a man between 25 and 39 years old in good health.

The rearrangement links TRBV12-3 or TRBV12-4 to TRBJ2-3; the match to TRBD1 covers 7 bases. This CDR3 is built from 16 residues. V trimming: 1 base; J trimming: 2 bases; junction bases outside the gene matches: 6. CDR3 in amino acids: CASSLEGRGFTDTQYF. The CDR3 region has the DNA TGTGCCAGCAGTTTAGAAGGCAGGGGGTTCACAGATACGCAGTATTTT.

The chain links TRBV7-3 to TRBJ2-7; 8 bases match TRBD2. CDR1 is SGHTA and CDR2 is FQGTGA in the germline V gene. V gave up 2 bases and J gave up 5 bases; unmatched junction bases: 8. The length of the CDR3 is 15 residues. CDR3 DNA: TGTGCCAGCAGCTTAGGTTCGGGGGGGCTCCACGAGCAGTACTTC. This codes for CASSLGSGGLHEQYF.

This clonotype has only a few counts. J is TRBJ2-5 and V is TRBV6-5, with D perhaps TRBD1 (5 bases). The length of the CDR3 is 14 residues. V lost 0 bases, J lost 2 bases, and 7 bases lay in between. In germline, CDR1 is MNHEY, CDR2 SVGAGI. The CDR3 sequence: CASSYSGHQETQYF. The DNA of the CDR3 is TGTGCCAGCAGTTACTCGGGGCATCAAGAGACCCAGTACTTC.

This clonotype was seen a single time. The rearrangement uses TRBV10-3 and TRBJ2-5; the D call may be TRBD1 or TRBD2 (6 bases each). Looked up from germline, CDR1 is ENHRY and CDR2 is SYGVKD. The V and J ends lost 4 bases and 11 bases respectively, with 23 bases between them. The CDR3 totals 15 residues. The CDR3 DNA is TGTGCCATCAGTGGATCCGTCGGGGGCGAGGGGGAGCAGTACTTC. Translating gives CAISGSVGGEGEQYF.

The chain carries TRBV7-2 and TRBJ1-6; D is ambiguous. The V and J ends lost 5 bases and 14 bases respectively, with 13 bases between them. The CDR3 runs to 12 residues. CDR1 is SGHTA, CDR2 FQGNSA, per germline. The CDR3 is CASSPTAGTLHF. CDR3 coding DNA: TGTGCCAGCAGCCCGACGGCAGGTACCCTCCACTTT.

This clonotype was seen only once. The chain links TRBV7-9 to TRBJ1-6; 8 nucleotides line up with TRBD1. The CDR3 covers 14 residues. CDR1 and CDR2 (germline): SEHNR, FQNEAQ (reference sequence). The trim removed 4 bases at V and 7 bases at J, leaving 3 bases unmatched. CDR3 in amino acids: CASSSGQENSPLHF. The CDR3 DNA reads as TGTGCCAGCAGCTCGGGACAGGAGAATTCACCCCTCCACTTT. Variable domain in full (rest from reference TRBV7-9 and TRBJ1-6): DTGVSQNPRHKITKRGQNVTFRCDPISEHNRLYWYRQTLGQGPEFLTYFQNEAQLEKSRLLSDRFSAERPKGSFSTLEIQRTEQGDSAMYLCASSSGQENSPLHFGNGTRLTVT.

This chain connects TRBV20-1 to TRBJ2-1, with D maybe TRBD1 (6 bases). V was pared by 6 bases and J by 10 bases, with 25 bases between. The CDR3 is 15 residues long. Germline CDR1 and CDR2: DFQATT and SNEGSKA (reference sequence). Here the CDR3 reads CSAFSHRDTSYEQFF. In DNA form, the CDR3 reads TGCAGTGCATTCTCACACCGGGACACATCCTACGAGCAGTTCTTC.

CDR3 bases: TGTGCCATCATTTTCCCTCGGGACAGGGACTACGAGCAGTACTTC. Translated, it gives CAIIFPRDRDYEQYF. V is TRBV10-3 and J is TRBJ2-7, with TRBD1 matching 9 bases. Per the germline V gene, CDR1 is ENHRY and CDR2 is SYGVKD. The CDR3 spans 15 residues. V dropped 7 bases and J dropped 3; count of bases not matched to a gene: 10.

The rearrangement links TRBV6-5 to TRBJ2-5; 7 nucleotides align to TRBD1. The CDR3 is 13 amino acids. The junction had 11 bases not matched to a gene; V was cut back by 9 bases and J by 7 bases. Germline V gene lookup returns CDR1 MNHEY and CDR2 SVGAGI. The CDR3 DNA reads TGTGCCAGTTACTCGGGACAGATAGGGACCCAGTACTTC. Protein sequence: CASYSGQIGTQYF.